This entry describes one T cell receptor beta chain. This entry belongs to a study of blood T cell repertoires in COVID-19. Assay: immunoSEQ multiplex PCR; the TCRdb copy retains only in-frame clones and omits some. The sample includes around 470,000 clones, 90% of them seen just once. Trimming removed 5 bases from V and 4 bases from J; junction bases left unmatched: 8. Looked up from germline, CDR1 is SGHVS and CDR2 is FQNEAQ. This CDR3 comprises 15 residues. The sample consisted of PBMCs or T cells enriched from blood (not recorded which). This clonotype originated in a man between 18 and 35 years old who had recovered from COVID-19. The J gene is TRBJ2-1, the V gene TRBV7-8; 7 positions agree with TRBD1. CDR3: CASSPPGTDYNEQFF. CDR3 coding DNA: TGTGCCAGCAGCCCCCCCGGGACAGATTACAATGAGCAGTTCTTC.